Shown below are 14 T cell receptor beta chains from a single sample sequenced in a study of blood T cell repertoires in COVID-19. Profiled with immunoSEQ multiplex PCR; TCRdb holds only in-frame clones, not every one. The sample holds 300,000 to 350,000 clones, 85% to 90% seen once. The specimen sequenced was PBMCs or T cells enriched from blood (not recorded which). These receptors all stem from a woman younger than 30 with acute COVID-19.

The rearrangement links TRBV14 to TRBJ1-4, with 9 bases that match TRBD1. After removal of 2 bases from V and 8 bases from J, the junction contained 9 bases not matched to a gene. The V gene's germline CDR1 is SGHDN and CDR2 FVKESK. CDR3 length equals 16 residues. CDR3 DNA: TGTGCCAGCAGCCAACGTCTACAGGGGGCCTTGGAAAAACTGTTTTTT. Translating it yields CASSQRLQGALEKLFF.

The genes are TRBV28 and TRBJ2-3; no reliable D call. Germline values: CDR1 MDHEN, CDR2 SYDVKM. The CDR3 covers 14 residues. Deletions cut 7 bases from V and 4 bases from J, with 15 bases between. The CDR3 is CASNSRVVADTQYF. DNA of the CDR3: TGTGCCAGCAATTCGAGAGTTGTCGCAGATACGCAGTATTTT.

The chain is built from TRBV28 and TRBJ1-2; 7 bases are a match to TRBD1. This CDR3 spans 15 amino acids. Germline CDR1 reads MDHEN; CDR2 reads SYDVKM. V was pared by 4 bases and J by 3 bases, with 8 bases of the junction left unmatched. The chain's CDR3 is CASSSRDSPDYGYTF. In DNA, the CDR3 is TGTGCCAGCAGTTCCCGGGACAGTCCTGACTATGGCTACACCTTC.

The chain couples TRBV29-1 to TRBJ2-3, with 7 bases identical to TRBD2. The V gene's germline CDR1 is SQVTM and CDR2 ANQGSEA. This CDR3 has 13 residues. Unmatched junction bases numbered 4, after V lost 7 bases and J lost 0 bases. CDR3 in amino acids: CSGGGVSTDTQYF. CDR3 DNA: TGCAGCGGGGGAGGGGTTAGCACAGATACGCAGTATTTT.

The gene calls are TRBV6-5 and TRBJ2-7; possibly TRBD2 for D (6 bases). The CDR3 loop spans 14 amino acids. The germline V gene encodes CDR1 MNHEY and CDR2 SVGAGI. V was pared by 6 bases and J by 5 bases, with 17 bases between. CDR3 nucleotide sequence: TGTGCCAGCAGGGGGACTGGCGTTATCCACGAGCAGTACTTC. This gives the protein CASRGTGVIHEQYF.

The J gene is TRBJ2-1, the V gene TRBV28, with 10 bases aligning to TRBD1. Germline CDR1 is MDHEN and CDR2 is SYDVKM. The length of the CDR3 is 15 residues. The J segment lost 8 bases and the V segment lost 6 bases, leaving 10 bases of the junction unmatched. As DNA, the CDR3 is TGTGCCAGCAGCCCGACAGGGGGCTTCATCCATGAGCAGTTCTTC. Protein product: CASSPTGGFIHEQFF.

The V call is TRBV5-1, the J call TRBJ2-2, with TRBD2 matching 15 bases. This CDR3 has 15 residues. Germline trimming cut 4 bases from V and 6 bases from J; bases unmatched to any gene: 1. Looked up from germline, CDR1 is SGHRS and CDR2 is YFSETQ. As DNA, the CDR3 is TGCGCCAGCAGCGGACTAGCGGGAGGGGCCGGGGAGCTGTTTTTT. Translation gives CASSGLAGGAGELFF.

The rearrangement links TRBV13 to TRBJ1-1; a possible D gene is TRBD1 (6 bases). CDR1 and CDR2 from the germline V gene are PRHDT and FYEKMQ (reference sequence). V dropped 5 bases and J dropped 1 base, with 11 bases sitting between them. The CDR3 totals 14 residues. CDR3 amino acids: CASSPRQANTEAFF. In DNA form, the CDR3 reads TGTGCCAGCAGCCCACGACAGGCGAACACTGAAGCTTTCTTT.

The chain combines TRBV19 with TRBJ1-1; D gene unclear. V was cut by 1 base and J by 1 base, with 4 bases left in between. Germline-derived CDR1 and CDR2 are LNHDA and SQIVND (reference sequence). The CDR3 runs to 13 residues. This CDR3 reads CASSIAKNTEAFF. Written as DNA, the CDR3 is TGTGCCAGTAGTATAGCCAAGAACACTGAAGCTTTCTTT.

The count of this clone is one. For the CDR3, the DNA is TGTGCCAGCAGTTACTCGGAACTAGCGGGATACGGGGAGCTGTTTTTT. It yields the protein CASSYSELAGYGELFF. The chain uses TRBV6-5 and TRBJ2-2; 10 nucleotides align to TRBD2. The CDR3 loop spans 16 amino acids. CDR1 and CDR2 (germline): MNHEY, SVGAGI. V dropped 0 bases and J dropped 7; count of bases not matched to a gene: 5.

The CDR3 DNA reads as TGTGCCAGCTCACCACAGGGGCCCAGGACCGGGGAGCTGTTTTTT. Protein product: CASSPQGPRTGELFF. The chain combines TRBV18 with TRBJ2-2; tentative D call: TRBD1 (5 bases). CDR3 length: 15 residues. Germline V CDR1 and CDR2: KGHSH, LQKENI. V was trimmed by 1 base and J by 5 bases, leaving 11 bases between them.

The sample holds one count of this clone. The chain joins TRBV30 to TRBJ1-2; a possible D gene is TRBD1 (5 bases). Trimming cost V 2 bases and J 6 bases, with 16 bases left between them. The CDR3 spans 14 residues. Germline assignment: CDR1 GTSNPN and CDR2 SVGIG (reference sequence). As DNA, the CDR3 is TGTGCCTGGAGTTTCCAGGGCGTTGTGGATGGCTACACCTTC. It encodes CAWSFQGVVDGYTF.

In this sample, this clone turned up once. This rearrangement joins TRBV27 to TRBJ2-2; maybe TRBD2 (5 bases). V lost 3 bases to trimming and J lost 0 bases, with 14 bases between them. Germline V gene lookup returns CDR1 MNHEY and CDR2 SMNVEV (reference sequence). The CDR3 runs to 17 residues. The CDR3 loop is CASSFMASSANTGELFF. Written as DNA, the CDR3 is TGTGCCAGCAGTTTTATGGCTAGCTCTGCGAACACCGGGGAGCTGTTTTTT.

The V gene is TRBV7-3, the J gene TRBJ2-1; a weak D match, TRBD2 (6 bases). The CDR3 is 17 amino acids. Germline values: CDR1 SGHTA, CDR2 FQGTGA. The ends were cut back, 2 bases at V and 1 base at J, with 15 bases in the middle. CDR3 sequence (DNA): TGTGCCAGCAGCTTAGACGACCGCGCGGGGTCCTACAATGAGCAGTTCTTC. This encodes CASSLDDRAGSYNEQFF.